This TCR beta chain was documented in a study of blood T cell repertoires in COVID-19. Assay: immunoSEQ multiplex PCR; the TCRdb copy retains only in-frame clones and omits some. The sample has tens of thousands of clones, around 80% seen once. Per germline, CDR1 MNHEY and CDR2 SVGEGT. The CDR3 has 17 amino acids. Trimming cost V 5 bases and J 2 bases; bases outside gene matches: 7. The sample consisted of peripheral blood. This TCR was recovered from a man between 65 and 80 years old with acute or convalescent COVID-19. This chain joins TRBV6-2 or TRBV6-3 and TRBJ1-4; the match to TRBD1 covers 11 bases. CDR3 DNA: TGTGCCAGCAGTCCCTCGGACAGGGGGCTTACTAATGAAAAACTGTTTTTT. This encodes CASSPSDRGLTNEKLFF.